The text below deals with one TCR beta chain. Germline CDR1 reads LGHNA; CDR2 reads YSLEER. V was clipped by 0 bases and J by 6 bases, with 17 bases between them. The CDR3 sequence is 16 residues long. The data are from a study of technical replicates of blood from a few donors. Clones were read by immunoSEQ multiplex PCR, and TCRdb kept only the in-frame ones, dropping some. The sample lists approximately 80,000 clones, about 91% occurring once. The TCR originated in a human donor in good health. The specimen sequenced was T cells isolated from PBMCs. This chain links TRBV4-3 with TRBJ1-1, with TRBD1 as a possible D gene (6 bases). CDR3 amino acids: CASSQDLTGFSSEAFF. For the CDR3, the DNA is TGCGCCAGCAGCCAAGATTTAACAGGGTTTTCCTCTGAAGCTTTCTTT.